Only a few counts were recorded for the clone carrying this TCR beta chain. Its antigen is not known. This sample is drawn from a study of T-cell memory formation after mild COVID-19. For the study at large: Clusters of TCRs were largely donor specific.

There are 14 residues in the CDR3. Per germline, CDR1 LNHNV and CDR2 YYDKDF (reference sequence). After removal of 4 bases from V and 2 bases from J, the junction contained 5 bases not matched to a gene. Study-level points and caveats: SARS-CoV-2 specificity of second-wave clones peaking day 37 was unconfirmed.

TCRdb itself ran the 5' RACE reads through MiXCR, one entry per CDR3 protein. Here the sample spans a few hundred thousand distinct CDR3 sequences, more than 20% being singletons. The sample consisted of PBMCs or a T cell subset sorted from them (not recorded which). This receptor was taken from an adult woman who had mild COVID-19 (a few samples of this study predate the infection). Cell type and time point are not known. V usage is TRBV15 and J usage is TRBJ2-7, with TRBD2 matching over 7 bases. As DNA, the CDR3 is TGTGCCACCAGCAACCAGCGGGAAGCCTACGAGCAGTACTTC. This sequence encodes CATSNQREAYEQYF.